These 10 T cell receptor beta chains were all obtained from the same sample, sequenced in a study of T cell responses to AZD1222 COVID-19 vaccine. Libraries were prepared by immunoSEQ multiplex PCR; TCRdb keeps only in-frame clonotypes and omits some of them. The table lists about 30,000 clones, roughly 90% of them singletons. This specimen consisted of peripheral blood, obtained on day 0 of AZD1222 vaccination. The receptors derive from an adult in good health.

This chain joins TRBV12-3 or TRBV12-4 and TRBJ1-6, with D tentatively TRBD1 (6 bases). V was trimmed by 5 bases and J by 9 bases, leaving 11 bases between them. This CDR3 is 13 amino acids long. The CDR3 coding sequence is TGTGCCAGCAGTACCAACAGGGTTTCACCCCTCCACTTT. Translation gives CASSTNRVSPLHF.

The chain is built from TRBV30 and TRBJ2-1; D possibly corresponds to TRBD1 (6 bases). V lost 0 bases and J 5 bases, leaving 17 bases between the germline ends. Germline CDR1 and CDR2: GTSNPN and SVGIG (reference sequence). The CDR3 contains 16 residues. The CDR3 nucleotides are TGTGCCTGGAGTGTACCCGGACAGACCCAAAACAATGAGCAGTTCTTC. Amino acids: CAWSVPGQTQNNEQFF. Full variable domain (rest looked up from reference TRBV30 and TRBJ2-1): SQTIHQWPATLVQPVGSPLSLECTVEGTSNPNLYWYRQAAGRGLQLLFYSVGIGQISSEVPQNLSASRPQDRQFILSSKKLLLSDSGFYLCAWSVPGQTQNNEQFFGPGTRLTVL.

The chain recombines TRBV5-5 with TRBJ1-1; 9 bases are shared with TRBD1. Trimming removed 3 bases from V and 5 bases from J; junction bases left unmatched: 8. In germline, CDR1 is SGHKS, CDR2 YYEKEE (reference sequence). The CDR3 is made up of 15 amino acids. The CDR3 protein is CASSWPGQGVTEAFF. As DNA, the CDR3 is TGTGCCAGCAGCTGGCCGGGACAGGGAGTTACTGAAGCTTTCTTT.

The chain uses TRBV14 and TRBJ1-6, with D possibly being TRBD1 (6 bases). This CDR3 has 14 amino acids. Trimming stripped 5 bases from V and 8 bases from J, with 13 bases between. CDR1 is SGHDN and CDR2 is FVKESK in the germline V gene. For the CDR3, the DNA is TGTGCCAGCAGCGGGCGAAACAGGGATTCACCCCTCCACTTT. As protein: CASSGRNRDSPLHF.

Concerning this clone: An end of the junction does not agree with germline; a read error may underlie this. The V and J genes are TRBV5-1 and TRBJ2-7; 13 nucleotides agree with TRBD2. This CDR3 region has 17 residues. In germline, CDR1 is SGHRS, CDR2 YFSETQ. CDR3 sequence reads: CASSLSRTSGGTYGQYF. The DNA of the CDR3 is TGCGCCAGCAGCTTGAGTCGGACTAGCGGGGGAACCTACGGGCAGTACTTC. The full variable domain, completed using reference TRBV5-1 and TRBJ2-7, is KAGVTQTPRYLIKTRGQQVTLSCSPISGHRSVSWYQQTPGQGLQFLFEYFSETQRNKGNFPGRFSGRQFSNSRSEMNVSTLELGDSALYLCASSLSRTSGGTYGQYFGPGTRLTVT.

This chain uses TRBV4-2 with TRBJ1-4; D not certain. Germline V lookup: CDR1 LGHNA, CDR2 YNFKEQ. V lost 1 base to trimming and J lost 4 bases, with 4 bases between them. The CDR3 is made up of 13 amino acids. The CDR3 sequence is CASSQGDNEKLFF. The CDR3 nucleotides are TGTGCCAGCAGCCAAGGAGATAATGAAAAACTGTTTTTT.

V and J are TRBV29-1 and TRBJ1-5; 10 nucleotides match TRBD1. The CDR3 is 13 amino acids. CDR1 and CDR2 (germline): SQVTM, ANQGSEA. V was pared by 6 bases and J by 7 bases, with 6 bases of the junction left unmatched. In DNA form, the CDR3 reads TGCAGCGTGCGACAGGGGGCAGAACAGCCCCAGCATTTT. As protein: CSVRQGAEQPQHF.

The V gene is TRBV30, the J gene TRBJ1-6; 7 bases align to TRBD1. The CDR3 has 14 amino acids. Germline V lookup: CDR1 GTSNPN, CDR2 SVGIG (reference sequence). V was clipped by 0 bases and J by 6 bases; unmatched bases: 2. CDR3 nucleotides: TGTGCCTGGAGTGTAGACAGGGTTAATTCACCCCTCCACTTT. The encoded protein is CAWSVDRVNSPLHF.

This chain connects TRBV30 to TRBJ1-1; no clear D. The CDR3 contains 13 residues. V shed 5 bases and J shed 1 base, with 11 bases lying between them. Germline V CDR1 and CDR2: GTSNPN, SVGIG (reference sequence). In nucleotides, the CDR3 is TGTGCCTGGTCGGTTTTGGGGAACACTGAAGCTTTCTTT. Amino acids: CAWSVLGNTEAFF.

The V and J genes are TRBV25-1 and TRBJ2-3; no firm D call. The length of the CDR3 is 11 residues. Germline V gene data show CDR1 as MGHDK and CDR2 as SYGVNS. V lost 9 bases to trimming and J lost 2 bases, with 6 bases between them. CDR3 loop: CASKSTDTQYF. CDR3 nucleotide sequence: TGTGCCAGTAAATCCACAGATACGCAGTATTTT.